These 25 T cell receptor beta chains originate from one sample sequenced in a study of cytomegalovirus exposure and HLA in healthy donors. Use of 60 Vbeta and 13 Jbeta primers characterized the PCR. The repertoire was sequenced with immunoSEQ multiplex PCR; TCRdb's copy has only in-frame clones and lacks some. The sample carries around 150,000 clones, around 73% recorded once. The sample was PBMCs. Receptors were obtained from a human donor in good health.

V usage is TRBV15 and J usage is TRBJ2-3; 10 bases match TRBD2. The germline gives CDR1 LNHNV, CDR2 YYDKDF (reference sequence). The J segment lost 2 bases and the V segment lost 6 bases, leaving 8 bases of the junction unmatched. This CDR3 has 16 amino acids. CDR3 amino acids: CATSPRLAGATDTQYF. CDR3 coding DNA: TGTGCCACCAGTCCAAGGCTAGCGGGAGCCACAGATACGCAGTATTTT.

The chain employs TRBV2 and TRBJ1-6; TRBD1 is a possible D gene (5 bases). There are 15 residues in the CDR3. V shed 4 bases and J shed 6 bases, with 13 bases lying between them. Germline V CDR1 and CDR2: SNHLY, FYNNEI. The CDR3 nucleotides are TGTGCCAGCAGTGTCGGGGGTGCTTTTAATTCACCCCTCCACTTT. Its protein is CASSVGGAFNSPLHF.

This clone occurred a few times. This chain connects TRBV19 to TRBJ2-1, with 7 bases matching TRBD1. CDR3 length: 16 amino acids. Germline V gives CDR1 LNHDA, CDR2 SQIVND (reference sequence). The V segment lost 6 bases and the J segment 6 bases; nucleotides outside the gene matches: 14. CDR3 sequence reads: CASSLDRDYNLNEQFF. The DNA of the CDR3 is TGTGCCAGTAGCCTAGACAGGGATTATAATCTCAATGAGCAGTTCTTC.

The chain links TRBV19 to TRBJ1-5; possible D gene TRBD1, 5 bases. The V and J ends lost 3 bases and 0 bases respectively, with 9 bases between them. Germline V gives CDR1 LNHDA, CDR2 SQIVND (reference sequence). The CDR3 totals 15 residues. The chain's CDR3 is CASSISGASNQPQHF. CDR3 DNA sequence: TGTGCCAGTAGTATCAGTGGGGCTAGCAATCAGCCCCAGCATTTT.

The chain is built from TRBV6-5 and TRBJ1-5; D unresolved. The germline V and J ends were trimmed by 3 bases and 0 bases, with 3 bases remaining between them. The length of the CDR3 is 13 residues. The germline CDR1 and CDR2 sequences are MNHEY and SVGAGI. CDR3 protein: CASSYYSNQPQHF. In DNA form, the CDR3 reads TGTGCCAGCAGTTATTATAGCAATCAGCCCCAGCATTTT.

J is TRBJ2-7 and V is TRBV11-2, with D possibly TRBD2 on 6 matching bases. The CDR3 consists of 19 residues. The V gene lost 1 base and the J gene lost 5 bases, with 27 bases spanning the gap. In germline, CDR1 is SGHAT, CDR2 FQNNGV. CDR3 nucleotides: TGTGCCAGCAGCTTAGGCTTCCGGGGAGGTCCCCTAGGATCAAACGAGCAGTACTTC. This gives the protein CASSLGFRGGPLGSNEQYF.

V usage is TRBV5-1 and J usage is TRBJ2-7; 8 bases agree with TRBD2. The V and J ends lost 4 bases and 2 bases, in that order; junction bases with no gene match: 5. This CDR3 is 14 amino acids long. From germline, CDR1 is SGHRS and CDR2 YFSETQ. CDR3: CASSPGLDPYEQYF. CDR3 coding DNA: TGCGCCAGCAGCCCGGGACTAGACCCCTACGAGCAGTACTTC.

This clone was observed a single time. In DNA form, the CDR3 reads TGTGCCAGTAGTTCCCAGGGCCTTTTCTATGGCTACACCTTC. Amino acid sequence: CASSSQGLFYGYTF. The chain uses TRBV19 and TRBJ1-2, with D perhaps matching TRBD1 (5 bases). The CDR3 totals 14 residues. Germline values: CDR1 LNHDA, CDR2 SQIVND (reference sequence). V was cut by 5 bases and J by 4 bases, with 14 bases left in between.

The V call is TRBV19, the J call TRBJ2-7, with 9 bases aligning to TRBD2. Germline V gene lookup returns CDR1 LNHDA and CDR2 SQIVND (reference sequence). CDR3 length equals 16 residues. V lost 7 bases and J lost 7; bases outside the gene matches: 17. The CDR3 sequence is CASTASFSGGTREQYF. The CDR3 DNA reads TGTGCCAGTACCGCATCCTTTAGCGGGGGCACGAGGGAGCAGTACTTC. Together with reference TRBV19 and TRBJ2-7, the CDR3 gives the full variable domain: DGGITQSPKYLFRKEGQNVTLSCEQNLNHDAMYWYRQDPGQGLRLIYYSQIVNDFQKGDIAEGYSVSREKKESFPLTVTSAQKNPTAFYLCASTASFSGGTREQYFGPGTRLTVT.

The table lists this clone with a count of one. The same CDR3 arises from other DNA sequences in this sample as well. This chain connects TRBV27 to TRBJ1-1; weak D call: TRBD1 (6 bases). In germline, CDR1 is MNHEY, CDR2 SMNVEV (reference sequence). V lost 5 bases to trimming and J lost 1 base, with 8 bases between them. This CDR3 has 13 amino acids. The CDR3 protein is CASSLGQNTEAFF. The DNA of the CDR3 is TGTGCCAGCAGTCTGGGACAGAACACTGAAGCTTTCTTT.

The CDR3, as DNA: TGTGCCAGTAGTATCGGCAGGGATAATTCACCCCTCCACTTT. This codes for CASSIGRDNSPLHF. The gene calls are TRBV19 and TRBJ1-6; tentative D call: TRBD1 (5 bases). The CDR3 is made up of 14 amino acids. Germline CDR1 is LNHDA and CDR2 is SQIVND (reference sequence). The V and J ends lost 3 bases and 5 bases respectively, with 8 bases between them.

This chain uses TRBV28 with TRBJ1-4, with 11 positions matching TRBD1. Germline assignment: CDR1 MDHEN and CDR2 SYDVKM. The V and J ends lost 5 bases and 8 bases, in that order; junction bases with no gene match: 7. The CDR3 is made up of 15 amino acids. The CDR3 sequence is CASSRAGTGGEKLFF. As DNA, the CDR3 is TGTGCCAGCAGTAGAGCGGGGACAGGGGGGGAAAAACTGTTTTTT.

The V call is TRBV5-1, the J call TRBJ1-1; D perhaps matches TRBD1 (5 bases). In germline, CDR1 is SGHRS, CDR2 YFSETQ. The CDR3 spans 15 residues. The V and J ends lost 0 bases and 5 bases respectively, with 14 bases between them. As DNA, the CDR3 is TGCGCCAGCAGCTTGGACCCAGGGAAGATGACTGAAGCTTTCTTT. Encoded protein: CASSLDPGKMTEAFF.

V usage is TRBV27 and J usage is TRBJ1-1, with TRBD1 as a possible D gene (6 bases). Between the trimmed V and J ends, which lost 2 bases and 3 bases, there was a span of 13 bases. CDR1 MNHEY and CDR2 SMNVEV come from the germline V gene (reference sequence). This CDR3 contains 15 residues. In DNA form, the CDR3 reads TGTGCCAGCAGTTTACGATGGACAGCTGACACTGAAGCTTTCTTT. Translating it yields CASSLRWTADTEAFF.

The chain uses TRBV19 and TRBJ2-7; no firm D call. The CDR3 sequence is 14 residues long. V lost 3 bases and J lost 0, with 9 bases in between. Germline V gives CDR1 LNHDA, CDR2 SQIVND (reference sequence). CDR3 sequence: CASSIGTNSYEQYF. The DNA for the CDR3 is TGTGCCAGTAGTATCGGCACTAACTCCTACGAGCAGTACTTC.

J is TRBJ1-4 and V is TRBV16; unclear D gene. Trimming removed 4 bases from V and 8 bases from J, with 17 bases in between. The CDR3 consists of 15 residues. Per germline, CDR1 KGHSY and CDR2 FQNENV. CDR3: CASSPRQTISEKLFF. The CDR3, as DNA: TGTGCCAGCAGCCCCCGGCAGACTATTTCAGAAAAACTGTTTTTT.

The rearrangement uses TRBV30 and TRBJ2-7; TRBD2 agrees at 8 bases. Germline trimming cut 6 bases from V and 1 base from J; bases unmatched to any gene: 8. Germline CDR1 is GTSNPN and CDR2 is SVGIG (reference sequence). The CDR3 is 14 residues long. As DNA, the CDR3 is TGTGCCTGTGGGGCGGGAGGTTTTTCCTACGAGCAGTACTTC. Translated, it gives CACGAGGFSYEQYF.

The chain links TRBV5-1 to TRBJ2-2; TRBD1 might be the D (6 bases). Germline lookup yields CDR1 SGHRS and CDR2 YFSETQ. V dropped 4 bases and J dropped 0 bases, with 16 bases sitting between them. CDR3 length: 17 residues. The CDR3: CASSPVLGTPNTGELFF. CDR3 coding DNA: TGCGCCAGCAGCCCAGTGTTAGGGACACCGAACACCGGGGAGCTGTTTTTT.

In its sample, this clone was seen once. This sequence joins TRBV27 and TRBJ1-2; no clear D gene. Germline V gene lookup returns CDR1 MNHEY and CDR2 SMNVEV (reference sequence). The CDR3 has 14 amino acids. The V end lost 3 bases, the J end lost 4 bases, and 12 bases lay between the germline ends. CDR3 region: CASSFGRAPYGYTF. The CDR3 coding sequence is TGTGCCAGCAGTTTTGGGAGAGCCCCCTATGGCTACACCTTC.

The V gene is TRBV9, the J gene TRBJ1-5; D gene uncertain. The germline CDR1 and CDR2 sequences are SGDLS and YYNGEE. V was shortened by 0 bases and J by 6 bases, with 13 bases between the two germline ends. CDR3 size: 15 residues. CDR3 protein: CASSVGGQAVQPQHF. The CDR3 DNA reads TGTGCCAGCAGCGTAGGTGGCCAGGCAGTTCAGCCCCAGCATTTT.

This clone has only a few counts. The chain joins TRBV7-3 to TRBJ1-1, with D perhaps TRBD1 (6 bases). V shed 2 bases and J shed 4 bases, with 8 bases lying between them. The germline V gene encodes CDR1 SGHTA and CDR2 FQGTGA. CDR3 length: 13 amino acids. The CDR3 DNA reads TGTGCCAGCAGCTTACAGGGGACCACTGAAGCTTTCTTT. Its protein product is CASSLQGTTEAFF.

The chain recombines TRBV9 with TRBJ2-3, with D possibly matching TRBD2 (6 bases). V was cut by 0 bases and J by 0 bases, with 11 bases left in between. CDR1 and CDR2 from the germline V gene are SGDLS and YYNGEE. This CDR3 is 16 amino acids long. The CDR3 here is CASSVGTGTSTDTQYF. For the CDR3, the DNA is TGTGCCAGCAGCGTAGGAACGGGGACTAGCACAGATACGCAGTATTTT.

Here the CDR3 reads CATVLGRGEAFF. CDR3 DNA: TGTGCCACCGTCCTTGGCCGGGGTGAAGCTTTCTTT. The chain links TRBV28 to TRBJ1-1; D is ambiguous. The germline V gene has CDR1 MDHEN and CDR2 SYDVKM. This CDR3 contains 12 residues. Trimming removed 10 bases at V and 7 bases at J, with 16 bases between.

The rearrangement uses TRBV9 and TRBJ1-4; no reliable D call. Trimming took 0 bases from V and 5 from J, leaving 5 bases between them. From germline, CDR1 is SGDLS and CDR2 YYNGEE. The CDR3 has 13 residues. The CDR3 is CASSVGLNEKLFF. CDR3 sequence (DNA): TGTGCCAGCAGCGTAGGTCTAAATGAAAAACTGTTTTTT.

This clone occurred once. The chain employs TRBV14 and TRBJ2-1, with TRBD2 matching 7 bases. The V segment lost 4 bases and the J segment 2 bases; nucleotides outside the gene matches: 8. The CDR3 sequence is 16 residues long. Germline V gene lookup returns CDR1 SGHDN and CDR2 FVKESK. DNA of the CDR3: TGTGCCAGCAGCCCCCTGGGGCTAGCGGCCTACAATGAGCAGTTCTTC. It translates to CASSPLGLAAYNEQFF.